This is a list of T cell receptor beta chains from one sample in a study of blood T cell repertoires in COVID-19. TCRdb keeps only in-frame clones here, not all; method: immunoSEQ multiplex PCR. The sample shows about 160,000 clones, just under 85% of them seen only once. Sample: peripheral blood. These receptors were collected from a man aged 35 to 55 who had recovered from COVID-19. Each CDR3 is given with its conserved first and last residue. The order of the fields is CDR3 length, V gene, CDR3 protein.

cdr3_length: 15; v_call: TRBV7-9; cdr3_aa: CASSSGAGGFDEQFF
cdr3_length: 15; v_call: TRBV9; cdr3_aa: CASSVVAGTNTEAFF
cdr3_length: 16; v_call: TRBV6-1; cdr3_aa: CASSERTSSNTGELFF
cdr3_length: 16; v_call: TRBV9; cdr3_aa: CASSPSVFSSSYEQYF
cdr3_length: 16; v_call: TRBV6-6; cdr3_aa: CASLGQGRLVNYGYTF
cdr3_length: 14; v_call: TRBV11-2; cdr3_aa: CASSFVQSGNTIYF
cdr3_length: 12; v_call: TRBV7-2; cdr3_aa: CASSPSVNEQFF
cdr3_length: 16; v_call: TRBV9; cdr3_aa: CASSVEGGAWEETQYF
cdr3_length: 16; v_call: TRBV7-2; cdr3_aa: CASSLNPGTSVGEQYF
cdr3_length: 15; v_call: TRBV6-6; cdr3_aa: CASSDVAGASETQYF